This entry lists 18 T cell receptor beta chains sequenced from one sample in a study of blood T cells in healthy people across ages. The second PCR ran about 6 to 11 cycles with a sample-barcoded 5' primer and J-beta primers. Via MiXCR, TCRdb re-called the 5' RACE reads, giving one row per CDR3 protein. The sample has roughly 1.6 million distinct CDR3 sequences; 34% are singletons. The sequenced material came from blood. Receptors were obtained from a woman aged 25-40 years in good health.

In this sample, this clonotype turned up a few times. The CDR3 DNA reads as TGTGCCAGCATCCCGGACGGGACAGGGAGAGAGACCCAGTACTTC. It encodes CASIPDGTGRETQYF. The gene calls are TRBV5-5 and TRBJ2-5; 9 bases fit TRBD1. J was trimmed by 4 bases and V by 6 bases; bases with no gene match: 10. The length of the CDR3 is 15 residues. Germline V gene data show CDR1 as SGHKS and CDR2 as YYEKEE (reference sequence).

This clonotype came up a few times. J is TRBJ2-7 and V is TRBV28, with unresolved D. The CDR3 length is 15 residues. With 7 bases removed from V and 3 bases from J, the gap between germline ends came to 19 bases. Germline V gene lookup returns CDR1 MDHEN and CDR2 SYDVKM. The CDR3: CASTASEEAGYEQYF. The CDR3 nucleotides are TGTGCCAGCACCGCCTCGGAAGAGGCAGGCTACGAGCAGTACTTC.

The rearrangement joins TRBV3-1 to TRBJ2-7; D is possibly TRBD1 (5 bases). The CDR3 extends over 14 amino acids. In germline, CDR1 is LGHDT, CDR2 YNNKEL (reference sequence). Trimming took off 1 base at V and 6 bases at J, with 13 bases between the two ends. The chain's CDR3 is CASSQAFDSSEQYF. The CDR3 DNA reads as TGTGCCAGCAGCCAAGCCTTTGACAGTAGCGAGCAGTACTTC.

V usage is TRBV5-1 and J usage is TRBJ1-2; D may be TRBD1 (5 bases). Germline CDR1 SGHRS, CDR2 YFSETQ. V lost 7 bases and J 6 bases, leaving 22 bases between the germline ends. The CDR3 has 15 amino acids. CDR3 DNA sequence: TGCGCCAGCCAAGGGGCACCCCCAAACCCCAATGGCTACACCTTC. It is translated as CASQGAPPNPNGYTF. Using reference TRBV5-1 and TRBJ1-2 for the parts outside the CDR3, the full variable domain is KAGVTQTPRYLIKTRGQQVTLSCSPISGHRSVSWYQQTPGQGLQFLFEYFSETQRNKGNFPGRFSGRQFSNSRSEMNVSTLELGDSALYLCASQGAPPNPNGYTFGSGTRLTVV.

V usage is TRBV18 and J usage is TRBJ1-5, with 7 bases identical to TRBD1. Germline values: CDR1 KGHSH, CDR2 LQKENI. V shed 5 bases, J shed 7 bases, and the junction held 11 bases outside the gene matches. The CDR3 spans 15 residues. This CDR3 reads CASSSSDRVLQPQHF. The CDR3 DNA reads TGTGCCAGCTCATCGTCTGACAGGGTGTTGCAGCCCCAGCATTTT.

On this clonotype: Given a much more abundant clone one base away, this may be a read error. This chain uses TRBV12-3 or TRBV12-4 with TRBJ2-3; 7 nucleotides line up with TRBD1. The CDR3 is 16 amino acids. J gave up 5 bases and V 5 bases, and 13 bases lay outside the gene matches. The CDR3 nucleotides read TGTGCCAGCAGTCTCCCCGGGACAGAAATGGGAGATACGCAGTATTTT. Encoded protein: CASSLPGTEMGDTQYF.

In regard to this clonotype: A read error may account for a junction end that differs from germline. The CDR3 loop is CVSSLALDSPYGYTF. DNA of the CDR3: TGTGTCAGCAGTTTAGCGTTGGATTCCCCCTATGGCTACACCTTC. The chain couples TRBV12-3 or TRBV12-4 to TRBJ1-2; D not resolved. This CDR3 spans 15 amino acids.

This clonotype came up many times. The rearrangement uses TRBV6-2 or TRBV6-3 and TRBJ2-5; D is unresolved. Trimming pared 2 bases from V and 1 base from J, leaving 5 bases between. There are 13 residues in the CDR3. CDR1 MNHEY and CDR2 SVGEGT come from the germline V gene. The CDR3 sequence is CASSYGFQETQYF. The CDR3, as DNA: TGTGCCAGCAGTTACGGCTTCCAAGAGACCCAGTACTTC.

In DNA, the CDR3 is TGTGCCAGCAGTCCCCTAGCACACAACACAGATACGCAGTATTTT. The encoded protein is CASSPLAHNTDTQYF. The chain carries TRBV27 and TRBJ2-3, with D maybe TRBD2 (5 bases). There are 15 residues in the CDR3. Trimming took off 5 bases at V and 2 bases at J, with 14 bases between the two ends. In germline, CDR1 is MNHEY, CDR2 SMNVEV (reference sequence).

This clonotype was seen only a few times. This chain links TRBV20-1 with TRBJ2-3; 8 nucleotides agree with TRBD1. Germline trimming cut 0 bases from V and 6 bases from J; bases unmatched to any gene: 8. CDR1 and CDR2 from the germline V gene are DFQATT and SNEGSKA (reference sequence). This CDR3 is 15 amino acids long. The CDR3 spells CSAREGRGRTDTQYF. For the CDR3, the DNA is TGCAGTGCTAGAGAGGGCAGGGGGCGAACGGATACGCAGTATTTT.

This clonotype was picked up many times. The rearrangement links TRBV3-1 to TRBJ2-7; 13 bases match TRBD2. This CDR3 has 15 amino acids. After removal of 2 bases from V and 3 bases from J, the junction contained 1 base not matched to a gene. In germline, CDR1 is LGHDT, CDR2 YNNKEL (reference sequence). Written as DNA, the CDR3 is TGTGCCAGCAGCCAAAGGACTAGCGGGAGCTACGAGCAGTACTTC. Translation gives CASSQRTSGSYEQYF.

This clonotype occurred a few times. The J gene is TRBJ2-5, the V gene TRBV20-1, with 12 bases that match TRBD1. The CDR3 is 14 amino acids. Trimming at V came to 6 bases and at J to 5 bases, leaving 7 bases not matched to a gene. Germline CDR1 is DFQATT and CDR2 is SNEGSKA (reference sequence). Here the CDR3 DNA reads TGCAGTGCCTCCGGGACAGGGGGCTGGGAGACCCAGTACTTC. Amino acid sequence: CSASGTGGWETQYF.

This clonotype has only a few counts. V is TRBV9 and J is TRBJ2-3; a weak D match, TRBD2 (6 bases). Germline CDR1 SGDLS, CDR2 YYNGEE. V lost 3 bases and J lost 5, with 19 bases in between. This CDR3 contains 16 residues. The CDR3 DNA is TGTGCCAGCAGCGGGACCAAGGGGTCGGAGGGAGATACGCAGTATTTT. This translates into CASSGTKGSEGDTQYF.

This sequence joins TRBV7-2 and TRBJ2-1; a weak D match, TRBD2 (6 bases). Per germline, CDR1 SGHTA and CDR2 FQGNSA. CDR3 length: 15 residues. The V gene lost 0 bases and the J gene lost 8 bases, with 14 bases spanning the gap. The CDR3 spells CASSLAPLAMDEQFF. For the CDR3, the DNA is TGTGCCAGCAGCTTAGCACCCCTAGCGATGGATGAGCAGTTCTTC.

This clonotype was detected only once. The chain couples TRBV12-3 or TRBV12-4 to TRBJ2-2; 13 positions match TRBD2. Trimming at V came to 8 bases and at J to 8 bases, leaving 2 bases not matched to a gene. There are 13 residues in the CDR3. As DNA, the CDR3 is TGTGCCAGCGGACTAGCGGGAGCTGGGGAGCTGTTTTTT. Amino acids: CASGLAGAGELFF.

The V call is TRBV28, the J call TRBJ2-7, with 8 bases fitting TRBD1. This CDR3 region has 14 residues. Germline assignment: CDR1 MDHEN and CDR2 SYDVKM. Losses at the gene ends were 5 bases for V and 4 bases for J; bases not matched to a gene: 7. The CDR3 region is CASSRQGARYEQYF. The CDR3 DNA is TGTGCCAGCAGTCGTCAGGGGGCTAGATACGAGCAGTACTTC.

The gene calls are TRBV5-6 and TRBJ2-5; 10 nucleotides line up with TRBD2. With 0 bases clipped from V and 5 bases from J, the junction kept 7 bases outside the gene matches. The CDR3 length is 16 residues. Germline V gene data show CDR1 as SGHDT and CDR2 as YYEEEE. In DNA, the CDR3 is TGTGCCAGCAGCTTGGGCAGGCTAGCGGGAGTGGAGACCCAGTACTTC. Translation: CASSLGRLAGVETQYF.

This clonotype turned up a few times. A much larger clone differs by one base, so this may be a read error. This chain links TRBV7-2 with TRBJ2-7; TRBD2 might be the D (6 bases). Trimming left V 8 bases short and J 3 bases short, with 17 bases between. The CDR3 spans 14 residues. Germline-derived CDR1 and CDR2 are SGHTA and FQGNSA. Written as DNA, the CDR3 is TGTGCCAGCGGCGCGGGACGGGGGTGCTACGAGCAGTACTTC. Residues: CASGAGRGCYEQYF.